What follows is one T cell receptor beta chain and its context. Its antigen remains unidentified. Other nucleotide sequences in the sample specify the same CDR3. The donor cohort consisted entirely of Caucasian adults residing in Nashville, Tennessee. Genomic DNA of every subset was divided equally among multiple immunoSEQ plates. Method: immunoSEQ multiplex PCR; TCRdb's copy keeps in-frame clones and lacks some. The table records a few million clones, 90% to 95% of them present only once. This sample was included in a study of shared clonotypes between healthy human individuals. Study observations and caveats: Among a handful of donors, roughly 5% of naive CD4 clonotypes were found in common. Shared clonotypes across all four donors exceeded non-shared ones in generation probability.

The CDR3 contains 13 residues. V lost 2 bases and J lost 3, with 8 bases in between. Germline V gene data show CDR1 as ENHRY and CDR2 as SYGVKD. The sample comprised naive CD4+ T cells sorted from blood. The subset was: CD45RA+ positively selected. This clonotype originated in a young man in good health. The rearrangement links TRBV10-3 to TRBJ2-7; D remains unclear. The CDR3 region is CAISEGSGYEQYF. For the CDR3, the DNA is TGTGCCATCAGTGAGGGGTCGGGCTACGAGCAGTACTTC.